The T cell receptor beta chain described here comes from a study of CDR3 diversity in severe acne. The CDR3 length is 12 residues. The V end lost 4 bases, the J end lost 9 bases, and 12 bases lay between the germline ends. The germline V gene has CDR1 SGHTA and CDR2 FQGTGA. MiXCR was run by TCRdb on the PCR reads, yielding one entry per CDR3 protein. The sample lists approximately 84,000 distinct CDR3 sequences, 45% to 60% seen once, with more than 13% in the top ten. The receptor was derived from a male donor in good health, without acne. The chain couples TRBV7-3 to TRBJ2-5; D is perhaps TRBD1 (5 bases). Sequencing was performed on blood. CDR3 region: CASSSTEQPQYF. The CDR3 DNA reads TGTGCCAGCAGCTCGACAGAACAGCCCCAGTACTTC.